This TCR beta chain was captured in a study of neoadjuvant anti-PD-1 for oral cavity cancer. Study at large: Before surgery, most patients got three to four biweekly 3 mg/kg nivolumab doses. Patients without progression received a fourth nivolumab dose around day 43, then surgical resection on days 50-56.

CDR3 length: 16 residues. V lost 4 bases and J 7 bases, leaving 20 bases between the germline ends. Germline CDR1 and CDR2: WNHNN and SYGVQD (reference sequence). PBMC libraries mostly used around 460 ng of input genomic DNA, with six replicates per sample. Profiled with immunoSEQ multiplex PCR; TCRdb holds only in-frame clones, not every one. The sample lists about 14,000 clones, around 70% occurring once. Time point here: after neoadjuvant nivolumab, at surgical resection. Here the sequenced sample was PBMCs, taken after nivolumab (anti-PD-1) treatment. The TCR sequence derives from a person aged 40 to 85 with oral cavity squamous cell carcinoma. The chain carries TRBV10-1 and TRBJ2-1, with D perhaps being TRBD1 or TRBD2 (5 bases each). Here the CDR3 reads CASSGLVGEGLNEQFF. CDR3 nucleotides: TGCGCCAGCAGTGGCCTCGTCGGAGAGGGGTTAAATGAGCAGTTCTTC.